In this sample, the clone carrying this TCR beta chain turned up many times. Its antigen is not identified. V lost 5 bases and J 2 bases, leaving 7 bases between the germline ends. The length of the CDR3 is 13 residues. Germline V lookup: CDR1 SGHTA, CDR2 FQGTGA. TCRbeta library preparation incorporated unique molecular identifiers. One entry per CDR3 protein, called by TCRdb with MiXCR from the PCR reads. The table includes approximately 85,000 distinct CDR3 sequences, around an eighth detected once. This entry is derived from a study of T-cell reconstitution after alpha-beta-depleted transplantation in children. Whole-study findings and limits: Elevated TCRbeta diversity at day 60 was traced, in some patients, to surviving recipient T cells and thymic progenitors. Several hundred rapidly expanded clones from non-depleted graft cells reportedly supplied alpha-beta T cells about two months post-transplant.

This chain connects TRBV7-3 to TRBJ2-1; D unresolved. Specimen: PBMCs, mostly from graft donor cells, collected 180 days after TCRalphabeta/CD19-depleted stem cell transplant. The source of this sequence is a male patient aged 2-15 years who had a stem cell transplant for acute lymphoblastic leukemia, so the T cells may come from the graft donor. CDR3 amino acids: CASSSVTYNEQFF. CDR3 coding DNA: TGTGCCAGCAGCAGTGTCACCTACAATGAGCAGTTCTTC.